The 25 T cell receptor beta chains in this list originate from one sample, sequenced in a study of blood T cell repertoires in COVID-19. Profiled with immunoSEQ multiplex PCR; TCRdb holds only in-frame clones, not every one. The sample yields 30,000 to 45,000 clones, 87% seen once. The specimen was peripheral blood. Receptor source: a human donor in a cohort sampled during active COVID-19.

This clone was recorded only once. The rearrangement uses TRBV3-1 (or the pseudogene TRBV3-2) and TRBJ1-3, with D maybe TRBD1 (6 bases). The CDR3 loop spans 17 amino acids. CDR1 LGHDT and CDR2 YNNKEL come from the germline V gene (reference sequence). Trimming removed 1 base from V and 0 bases from J, with 13 bases in between. The CDR3 nucleotides are TGTGCCAGCAGCCAAGCGCAGGGGAAAAGCTCTGGAAACACCATATATTTT. Protein product: CASSQAQGKSSGNTIYF.

The V and J genes are TRBV18 and TRBJ1-2; TRBD1 is a possible D gene (5 bases). The CDR3 is 16 amino acids. The germline V gene encodes CDR1 KGHSH and CDR2 LQKENI. The V end was cut by 4 bases, the J end by 5 bases, with 20 bases between. Written as DNA, the CDR3 is TGTGCCAGCTCACGATTTCAGGGTCAGACGACGTATGGCTACACCTTC. Translating gives CASSRFQGQTTYGYTF.

This rearrangement joins TRBV19 to TRBJ2-1; 7 bases align to TRBD2. The ends lost 3 bases at V and 2 bases at J; junction bases unmatched: 4. This CDR3 comprises 15 residues. The germline V gene encodes CDR1 LNHDA and CDR2 SQIVND (reference sequence). CDR3 sequence (DNA): TGTGCCAGTAGTATGGAAGCGGGGCCCTACAATGAGCAGTTCTTC. Amino acid sequence: CASSMEAGPYNEQFF.

The rearrangement links TRBV6-1 to TRBJ2-3; 10 nucleotides align to TRBD2. Germline CDR1 and CDR2: MNHNS and SASEGT. This CDR3 has 16 residues. The V segment lost 4 bases and the J segment 1 base; nucleotides outside the gene matches: 5. The CDR3 region has the DNA TGTGCCAGCAGTGGCTCAGGGACTAGCGGCACAGATACGCAGTATTTT. Translating gives CASSGSGTSGTDTQYF.

The rearrangement uses TRBV12-3 or TRBV12-4 and TRBJ1-1; weak D call: TRBD1 (5 bases). Trimming shortened V by 3 bases and J by 4 bases, and 9 bases separated the two germline ends. The CDR3 has 13 residues. The CDR3 coding sequence is TGTGCCAGCAGTTTCGGGGGTGGCACTGAAGCTTTCTTT. It specifies CASSFGGGTEAFF.

V is TRBV21-1 and J is TRBJ2-5; the table's D call of TRBD1 was not tested on the DNA. TRBV21-1 is assigned pseudogene status. This CDR3 has 18 residues. CDR3 sequence (DNA): TGTGCCAGCCCCCCGGACGGGACAGCCAATGCCAACCAAGAGACCCAGTACTTC. This encodes CASPPDGTANANQETQYF.

V usage is TRBV5-5 and J usage is TRBJ1-3, with D possibly matching TRBD1 (6 bases). Trimming took 5 bases from V and 4 from J, leaving 16 bases between them. CDR1 and CDR2 from the germline V gene are SGHKS and YYEKEE (reference sequence). This CDR3 has 15 amino acids. The chain's CDR3 is CASSYAGAAGNTIYF. CDR3 bases: TGTGCCAGCAGTTACGCAGGGGCAGCGGGAAACACCATATATTTT.

This sequence joins TRBV7-9 and TRBJ2-1; no definite D call. Germline V gene lookup returns CDR1 SEHNR and CDR2 FQNEAQ (reference sequence). The V gene lost 4 bases and the J gene lost 9 bases, with 13 bases spanning the gap. CDR3 length: 13 residues. This CDR3 reads CASSSLNTGEQFF. DNA of the CDR3: TGTGCCAGCAGCTCACTAAATACCGGTGAGCAGTTCTTC.

CDR3 in amino acids: CASSLTLGQGNSNQPQHF. The CDR3 DNA is TGTGCCAGCAGTCTAACCCTGGGACAGGGGAATAGCAATCAGCCCCAGCATTTT. The V call is TRBV28, the J call TRBJ1-5; 10 nucleotides agree with TRBD1. With 5 bases clipped from V and 0 bases from J, the junction kept 10 bases outside the gene matches. Germline CDR1 MDHEN, CDR2 SYDVKM. The CDR3 totals 18 residues.

In its sample, this clone was seen a few times. This rearrangement joins TRBV7-2 to TRBJ2-7, with 11 bases lining up with TRBD1. The CDR3 length is 14 residues. The V segment lost 5 bases and the J segment 5 bases; nucleotides outside the gene matches: 5. Germline lookup yields CDR1 SGHTA and CDR2 FQGNSA. The CDR3 sequence: CASSRTGGNNEQYF. The CDR3, as DNA: TGTGCCAGCAGCCGGACAGGGGGCAACAACGAGCAGTACTTC.

V is TRBV6-1 and J is TRBJ2-2; 11 nucleotides match TRBD1. CDR1 and CDR2 (germline): MNHNS, SASEGT. J was trimmed by 5 bases and V by 1 base; bases with no gene match: 3. The CDR3 spans 16 residues. The CDR3: CASSEGTGGRTGELFF. CDR3 in DNA: TGTGCCAGCAGTGAAGGGACAGGGGGCCGGACCGGGGAGCTGTTTTTT.

This chain links TRBV28 with TRBJ2-5; 8 bases align to TRBD2. CDR3 size: 17 residues. J was trimmed by 2 bases and V by 1 base; bases with no gene match: 9. From germline, CDR1 is MDHEN and CDR2 SYDVKM. The CDR3 nucleotides read TGTGCCAGCAGTTTATCGGCGGGGGGTTTTGCTCAAGAGACCCAGTACTTC. This gives the protein CASSLSAGGFAQETQYF.

V gene TRBV18 combines with J gene TRBJ2-1, with 15 bases that match TRBD2. The ends lost 3 bases at V and 0 bases at J; junction bases unmatched: 6. Germline V gene lookup returns CDR1 KGHSH and CDR2 LQKENI. This CDR3 has 19 amino acids. The CDR3 sequence: CASSPPGLAGGLSYNEQFF. In nucleotides, the CDR3 is TGTGCCAGCTCACCTCCGGGACTAGCGGGGGGCCTCTCCTACAATGAGCAGTTCTTC.

This rearrangement joins TRBV28 to TRBJ1-5; D is possibly TRBD1 (5 bases). Germline V gene data show CDR1 as MDHEN and CDR2 as SYDVKM. The CDR3 loop spans 13 amino acids. V lost 8 bases to trimming and J lost 3 bases, with 11 bases between them. The CDR3 sequence is CASLGRFNQPQHF. The CDR3 bases are TGTGCCAGCTTGGGGCGGTTCAATCAGCCCCAGCATTTT.

V gene TRBV19 combines with J gene TRBJ1-5; perhaps TRBD1 as D (6 bases). The CDR3 loop spans 15 amino acids. V lost 2 bases and J lost 3, with 11 bases in between. Germline-derived CDR1 and CDR2 are LNHDA and SQIVND (reference sequence). For the CDR3, the DNA is TGTGCCAGTAGTATACCGGGACAAAACAATCAGCCCCAGCATTTT. Residues: CASSIPGQNNQPQHF.

CDR3 nucleotides: TGTGCCAGCAGCCCGCCAACAGGGCTGAACACTGAAGCTTTCTTT. Translating gives CASSPPTGLNTEAFF. The rearrangement links TRBV5-5 to TRBJ1-1; tentative D call: TRBD1 (6 bases). The germline CDR1 and CDR2 sequences are SGHKS and YYEKEE (reference sequence). V dropped 4 bases and J dropped 0 bases, with 13 bases sitting between them. CDR3 length equals 15 residues.

The chain is built from TRBV20-1 and TRBJ1-6; no reliable D call. The germline gives CDR1 DFQATT, CDR2 SNEGSKA (reference sequence). The CDR3 loop spans 13 amino acids. V was cut by 3 bases and J by 7 bases, with 10 bases left in between. CDR3 residues: CSASRQANSPLHF. Written as DNA, the CDR3 is TGCAGTGCTAGTCGCCAGGCGAATTCACCCCTCCACTTT.

CDR3 protein: CASGLSIGTSFKQFF. The CDR3, as DNA: TGTGCTAGTGGTCTCTCAATCGGGACTAGCTTTAAGCAGTTCTTC. The chain uses TRBV12-5 and TRBJ2-1; 9 bases agree with TRBD2. J lost 11 bases, V lost 5 bases, and 13 bases had no gene match. The CDR3 contains 15 residues. Germline CDR1 and CDR2: LGHNT and FRNRAP.

The chain links TRBV2 to TRBJ2-1; TRBD1 agrees at 8 bases. Looked up from germline, CDR1 is SNHLY and CDR2 is FYNNEI. CDR3 size: 15 residues. Trimming removed 6 bases from V and 1 base from J; junction bases left unmatched: 5. CDR3 in DNA: TGTGCCAGCAGCGGACAGGGATTGTCCTACAATGAGCAGTTCTTC. As protein: CASSGQGLSYNEQFF.

The chain couples TRBV28 to TRBJ1-1, with 11 bases lining up with TRBD1. The CDR3 loop spans 14 amino acids. J gave up 8 bases and V 6 bases, and 8 bases lay outside the gene matches. Germline loops: CDR1 MDHEN, CDR2 SYDVKM. The CDR3 DNA reads as TGTGCCAGCAGCAGGACAGGGGGCGCGTTCGAAGCTTTCTTT. Translated, it gives CASSRTGGAFEAFF.

The chain uses TRBV9 and TRBJ1-1; D call uncertain. The CDR3 sequence is 16 residues long. V was trimmed by 2 bases and J by 0 bases, leaving 14 bases between them. Germline V lookup: CDR1 SGDLS, CDR2 YYNGEE. The CDR3: CASSVGILPVNTEAFF. CDR3 in DNA: TGTGCCAGCAGCGTGGGCATCTTGCCGGTGAACACTGAAGCTTTCTTT. The entire variable domain, with the rest obtained from reference TRBV9 and TRBJ1-1, is as follows: DSGVTQTPKHLITATGQRVTLRCSPRSGDLSVYWYQQSLDQGLQFLIQYYNGEERAKGNILERFSAQQFPDLHSELNLSSLELGDSALYFCASSVGILPVNTEAFFGQGTRLTVV.

The chain couples TRBV5-8 to TRBJ1-1, with 7 bases fitting TRBD1. The CDR3 length is 13 residues. Germline values: CDR1 SGHTS, CDR2 YDEGEE. V lost 5 bases to trimming and J lost 4 bases; unmatched junction nucleotides: 5. CDR3 DNA: TGTGCCAGCAGATCACAGGGGAGCACTGAAGCTTTCTTT. As protein: CASRSQGSTEAFF.

CDR3 sequence: CASRGLAGGPIVPNEQFF. In nucleotides, the CDR3 is TGCGCCAGCAGAGGTCTAGCGGGGGGGCCTATCGTACCCAATGAGCAGTTCTTC. The chain joins TRBV10-2 to TRBJ2-1, with 12 bases identical to TRBD2. CDR1 and CDR2 from the germline V gene are WSHSY and SAAADI. CDR3 length equals 18 residues. V lost 6 bases and J lost 6; bases outside the gene matches: 15.

The rearrangement uses TRBV6-2 or TRBV6-3 and TRBJ1-1, with a possible D match to TRBD1 (6 bases). V was shortened by 5 bases and J by 4 bases, with 11 bases between the two germline ends. Germline V CDR1 and CDR2: MNHEY, SVGEGT. CDR3 size: 13 residues. CDR3 sequence: CASSRQVFTEAFF. The CDR3, as DNA: TGTGCCAGCAGTCGACAGGTATTCACTGAAGCTTTCTTT.

The rearrangement joins TRBV9 to TRBJ1-3, with no clear D. The CDR3 is 14 amino acids. Germline V lookup: CDR1 SGDLS, CDR2 YYNGEE. Trimming took off 0 bases at V and 0 bases at J, with 4 bases between the two ends. The CDR3 loop is CASSVGSSGNTIYF. The CDR3 DNA follows: TGTGCCAGCAGCGTAGGGAGCTCTGGAAACACCATATATTTT.